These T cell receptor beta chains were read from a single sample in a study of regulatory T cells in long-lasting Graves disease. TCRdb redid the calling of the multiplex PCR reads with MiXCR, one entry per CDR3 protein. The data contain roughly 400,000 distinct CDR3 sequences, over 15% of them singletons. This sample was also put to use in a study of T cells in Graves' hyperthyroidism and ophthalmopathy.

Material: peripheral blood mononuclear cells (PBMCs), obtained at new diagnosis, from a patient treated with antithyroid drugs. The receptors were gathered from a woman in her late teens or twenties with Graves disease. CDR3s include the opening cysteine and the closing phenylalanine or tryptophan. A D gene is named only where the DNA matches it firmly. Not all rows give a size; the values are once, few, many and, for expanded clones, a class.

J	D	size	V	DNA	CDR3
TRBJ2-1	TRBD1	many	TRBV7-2	TGTGCCAGCAGCCCAGGGCCGGGGACAGGGCGGCACAATGAGCAGTTCTTC	CASSPGPGTGRHNEQFF
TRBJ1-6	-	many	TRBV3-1	TGTGCCAGCAGAGGGCAGGAGGATTCACCCCTCCACTTT	CASRGQEDSPLHF
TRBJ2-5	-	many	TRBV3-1	TGTGCCAGCAGCCAAGGGGATCTGGAGACCCAGTACTTC	CASSQGDLETQYF
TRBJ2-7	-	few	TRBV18	TGTGCCAGCTCCCCCGGACAGGAGGGCGAGCAGTACTTC	CASSPGQEGEQYF
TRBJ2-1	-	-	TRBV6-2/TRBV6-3	TGTGCCAGCAGTGAAGGGACGAGGAAGGTGTTCTTC	CASSEGTRKVFF
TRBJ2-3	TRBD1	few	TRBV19	TGTGCCAGTACTCCGGGACAGGGTTTGCAGCATACGCAGTATTTT	CASTPGQGLQHTQYF
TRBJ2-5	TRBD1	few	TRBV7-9	TGTGCCAGCGGCAGGGGGTACGCGGAGACCCAGTACTTC	CASGRGYAETQYF
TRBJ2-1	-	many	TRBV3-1	TGTGCCAGCAGCCAAGCCCCAGTGGAAAGATACAATGAGCAGTTCTTC	CASSQAPVERYNEQFF
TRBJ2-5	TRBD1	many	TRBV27	TGTGCCAGCAGTTTGATCCCGGGACAGGGAGAGGGGGGGGGCCAAGAGACCCAGTACTTC	CASSLIPGQGEGGGQETQYF
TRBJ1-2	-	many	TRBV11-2	TGTGCCAGCAGCTTAGGGCGGGAGCATGGCTACACCTTC	CASSLGREHGYTF
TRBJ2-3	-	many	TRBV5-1	TGCGCCAGCAACAATGGGGACACAGATACGCAGTATTTT	CASNNGDTDTQYF
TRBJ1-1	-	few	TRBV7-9	TGTGCCAGCGGCCCGGCCGGTCTGAACACTGAAGCTTTCTTT	CASGPAGLNTEAFF
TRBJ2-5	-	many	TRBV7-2	TGTGCCAGCAGCTTAGGGGGCCAGGGACAAGAGACCCAGTACTTC	CASSLGGQGQETQYF
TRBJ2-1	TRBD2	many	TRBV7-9	TGTGCCGGACACGAGCGGGATCAAGCCTACAATGAGCAGTTCTTC	CAGHERDQAYNEQFF
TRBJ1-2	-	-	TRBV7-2	TGTGCCAGCAGCTTACAAGGGTTCGGAGGCTACACCTTC	CASSLQGFGGYTF
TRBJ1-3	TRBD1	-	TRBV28	TGTGCCAGCAGGGACAGGGGAGCTGCTGGAAACACCATATATTTT	CASRDRGAAGNTIYF
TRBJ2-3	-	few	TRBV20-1	TGCAGTGCTTTTCGGACAGATACGCAGTATTTT	CSAFRTDTQYF
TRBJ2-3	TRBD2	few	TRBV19	TGTGCCAGTAGTATCAGGACTAGCCGCACAGATACGCAGTATTTT	CASSIRTSRTDTQYF
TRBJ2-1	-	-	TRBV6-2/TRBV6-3	TGTGCCAGCAGTCCTCTCAGTGGTTCCTACAATGAGCAGTTCTTC	CASSPLSGSYNEQFF
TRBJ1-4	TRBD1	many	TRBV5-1	TGCGCCAGCAGCTACTCTCCAGGGGGCATAGACGAAAAACTGTTTTTT	CASSYSPGGIDEKLFF
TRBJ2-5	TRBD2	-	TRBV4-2	TGTGCCAGCAGTCCGGAACTAGCGGTACAAGAGACCCAGTACTTC	CASSPELAVQETQYF
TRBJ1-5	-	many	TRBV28	TGTGCCAGCAGTTACCGGGACAAAGATCAGCCCCAGCATTTT	CASSYRDKDQPQHF
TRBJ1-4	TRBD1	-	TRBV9	TGTGCCAGCAGCGAGGGGACAGGGGGAGGAGAAAAACTGTTTTTT	CASSEGTGGGEKLFF
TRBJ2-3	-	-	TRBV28	TGTGCCACCCGAGTGGGCACAGATACGCAGTATTTT	CATRVGTDTQYF
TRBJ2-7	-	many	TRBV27	TGTGCCAGCAGTTTAGATCGGGATTCCTACGAGCAGTACTTC	CASSLDRDSYEQYF
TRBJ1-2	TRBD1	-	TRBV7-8	TGTGCCGGCAGCTGGGGGGCCGGGACAGAAGCAAACTATGGCTACACCTTC	CAGSWGAGTEANYGYTF
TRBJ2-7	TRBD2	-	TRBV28	TGTGCCAGCCGTAGGGGACTAGCGGGTTCGTACGAGCAGTACTTC	CASRRGLAGSYEQYF
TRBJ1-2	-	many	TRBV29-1	TGCAGCGTTGGTGGACGCCCAGACGGCTACACCTTC	CSVGGRPDGYTF
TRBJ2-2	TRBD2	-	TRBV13	TGTGCCAGCAGCTGGCCGACTAGCGGGAAGACCGGGGAGCTGTTTTTT	CASSWPTSGKTGELFF
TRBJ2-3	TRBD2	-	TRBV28	TGTGCCAGCACTTCGACTAGCGGGAGGAGGGGTACGCAGTATTTT	CASTSTSGRRGTQYF
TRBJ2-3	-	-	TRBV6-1	TGTGCCAGCACCCCGGGCAGCCCACGGTATTTT	CASTPGSPRYF
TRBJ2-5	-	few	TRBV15	TGTGCCACCAGCAGGGTAATCGGTCGAGAGACCCAGTACTTC	CATSRVIGRETQYF
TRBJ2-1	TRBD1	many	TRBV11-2	TGTGCCAGCAGCGACCGGGACAGGACTTACAATGAGCAGTTCTTC	CASSDRDRTYNEQFF
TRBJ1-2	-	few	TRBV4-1	TGCGCCAGCAGCCGAGAGACATACTATGGCTACACCTTC	CASSRETYYGYTF
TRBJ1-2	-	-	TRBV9	TGTGCCAGCAGTCCTCAGGGAGGGGGCTATGGCTACACCTTC	CASSPQGGGYGYTF
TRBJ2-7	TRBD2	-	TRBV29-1	TGCAGCGTTCTACTAGCGGGAGCGCAGTGGTACTTC	CSVLLAGAQWYF
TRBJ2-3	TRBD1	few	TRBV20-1	TGCAGTGCCTCTCCGGGACAGGGACGTACCACAGATACGCAGTATTTT	CSASPGQGRTTDTQYF
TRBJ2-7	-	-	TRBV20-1	TGCAGTGCTAGTGTGGCAGGGCAGGACTACGAGCAGTACTTC	CSASVAGQDYEQYF
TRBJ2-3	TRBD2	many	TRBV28	TGTGCCAGCAGTTTTGGGGGGGTCGGGGGAGATACGCAGTATTTT	CASSFGGVGGDTQYF
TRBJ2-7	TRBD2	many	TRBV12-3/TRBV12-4	TGTGCCAGCAGTTTCGCTAGCGGGAGGGCCCCCGAGCAGTACTTC	CASSFASGRAPEQYF
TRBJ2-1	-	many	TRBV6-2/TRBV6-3	TGTGCCAGCAGTTCGGTTAGGTACAATGAGCAGTTCTTC	CASSSVRYNEQFF
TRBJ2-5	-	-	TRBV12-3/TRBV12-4	TGTGCCAGCAGCTTCTCTTACGACCTCCCGGGCCAAGAGACCCAGTACTTC	CASSFSYDLPGQETQYF
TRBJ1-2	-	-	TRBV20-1	TGCAGTGCCGCCCGTCGGGGGGAGTATGGCTACACCTTC	CSAARRGEYGYTF
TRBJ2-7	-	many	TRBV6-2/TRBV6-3	TGTGCCAGCAGGACGGGACACCACTCCTACGAGCAGTACTTC	CASRTGHHSYEQYF
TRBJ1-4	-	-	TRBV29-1	TGCAGCGTTTGGACGGCAACTAATGAAAAACTGTTTTTT	CSVWTATNEKLFF
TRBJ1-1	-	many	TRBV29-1	TGCAGCCAATTGCGCCTATTACCGAACACTGAAGCTTTCTTT	CSQLRLLPNTEAFF
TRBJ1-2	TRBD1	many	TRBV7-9	TGTGCCAGCAGCTATACCACGGGACAGGGGAACTATGGCTACACCTTC	CASSYTTGQGNYGYTF
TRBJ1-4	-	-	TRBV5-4	TGTGCCAGCAGCTTTGAAAGGGAGGAAAAACTGTTTTTT	CASSFEREEKLFF
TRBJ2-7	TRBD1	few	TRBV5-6	TGTGCCAGCAGCATCCGGGACAGGGGGACCTACGAGCAGTACTTC	CASSIRDRGTYEQYF
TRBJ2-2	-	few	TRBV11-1	TGTGCCAGCAGCTCCGTCGGGAGCGGCACCGGGGAGCTGTTTTTT	CASSSVGSGTGELFF
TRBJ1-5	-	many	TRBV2	TGTGCCAGCAGTGAATTTCTAGGGGTTCAGCCCCAGCATTTT	CASSEFLGVQPQHF
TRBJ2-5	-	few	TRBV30	TGTGCCTGGGATTCAGGGACGGAAGAGACCCAGTACTTC	CAWDSGTEETQYF
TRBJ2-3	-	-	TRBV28	TGTGCCAGCAGTTCCCTGGGCACAGATACGCAGTATTTT	CASSSLGTDTQYF
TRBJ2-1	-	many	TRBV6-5	TGTGCCAGCAGTTACCCCCCCCAACTCGGGTACAATGAGCAGTTCTTC	CASSYPPQLGYNEQFF
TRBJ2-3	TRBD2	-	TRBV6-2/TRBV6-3	TGTGCCAGCAGCACCGGGACTAGCTGGGCAGATACGCAGTATTTT	CASSTGTSWADTQYF
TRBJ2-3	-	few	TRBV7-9	TGTGCCAGCAGCCGTGACAGAGTCGGAGATACGCAGTATTTT	CASSRDRVGDTQYF
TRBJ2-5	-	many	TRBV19	TGTGCCAGTAGTACCCCCTCGTACCAAGAGACCCAGTACTTC	CASSTPSYQETQYF
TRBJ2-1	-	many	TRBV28	TGTGCCAGCAGTTTGGCTAGGCCGTCCAATGAGCAGTTCTTC	CASSLARPSNEQFF
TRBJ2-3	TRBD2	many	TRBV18	TGTGCCAGCTCACCTAGGACTAGCGGGTGGGCAGATACGCAGTATTTT	CASSPRTSGWADTQYF
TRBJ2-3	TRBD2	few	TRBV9	TGTGCCAGCAGCGTAGTAGGACTAGCGGCAACTAGCACAGATACGCAGTATTTT	CASSVVGLAATSTDTQYF